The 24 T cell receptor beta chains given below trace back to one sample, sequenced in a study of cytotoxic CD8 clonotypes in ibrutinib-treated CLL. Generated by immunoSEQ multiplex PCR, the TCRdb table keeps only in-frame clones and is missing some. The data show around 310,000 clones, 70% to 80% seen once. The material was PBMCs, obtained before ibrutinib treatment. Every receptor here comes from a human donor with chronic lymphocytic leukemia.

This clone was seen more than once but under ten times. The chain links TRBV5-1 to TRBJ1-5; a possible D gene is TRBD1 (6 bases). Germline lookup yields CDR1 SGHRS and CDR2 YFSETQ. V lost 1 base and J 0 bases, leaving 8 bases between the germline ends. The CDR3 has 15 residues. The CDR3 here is CASSLTGYSNQPQHF. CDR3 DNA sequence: TGCGCCAGCAGCTTGACAGGGTATAGCAATCAGCCCCAGCATTTT.

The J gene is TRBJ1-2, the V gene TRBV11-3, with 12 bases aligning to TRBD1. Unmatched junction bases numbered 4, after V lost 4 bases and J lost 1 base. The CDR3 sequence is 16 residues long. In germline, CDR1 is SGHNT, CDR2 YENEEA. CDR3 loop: CASSSRDRGLNYGYTF. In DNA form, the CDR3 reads TGTGCCAGCAGCTCCCGGGACAGGGGGCTTAACTATGGCTACACCTTC.

The DNA of the CDR3 is TGTGCCAGCAGTGAGGGATACGGACAGGTATACGAGCAGTACTTC. Translated: CASSEGYGQVYEQYF. This chain links TRBV2 with TRBJ2-7, with 7 bases identical to TRBD1. The J segment lost 4 bases and the V segment lost 3 bases, leaving 9 bases of the junction unmatched. The germline V gene encodes CDR1 SNHLY and CDR2 FYNNEI. The CDR3 loop spans 15 amino acids.

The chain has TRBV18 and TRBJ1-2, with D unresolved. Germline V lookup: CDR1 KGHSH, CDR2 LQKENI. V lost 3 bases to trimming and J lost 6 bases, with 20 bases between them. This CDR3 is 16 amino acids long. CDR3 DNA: TGTGCCAGCTCACCCCTCCCCGGGGAGTTCGTGGATGGCTACACCTTC. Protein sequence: CASSPLPGEFVDGYTF.

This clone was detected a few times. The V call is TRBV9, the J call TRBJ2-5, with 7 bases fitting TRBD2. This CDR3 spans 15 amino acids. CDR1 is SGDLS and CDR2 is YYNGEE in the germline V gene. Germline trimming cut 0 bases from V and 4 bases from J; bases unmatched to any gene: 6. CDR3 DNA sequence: TGTGCCAGCAGCGTAGGAGTGACTAGCTCAGAGACCCAGTACTTC. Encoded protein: CASSVGVTSSETQYF.

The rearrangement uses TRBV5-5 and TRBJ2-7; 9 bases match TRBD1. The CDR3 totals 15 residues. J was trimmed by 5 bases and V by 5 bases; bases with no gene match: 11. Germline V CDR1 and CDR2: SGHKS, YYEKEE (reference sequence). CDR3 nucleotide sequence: TGTGCCAGCAGGGGACGGGACAGGGCTTTGGACGAGCAGTACTTC. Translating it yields CASRGRDRALDEQYF.

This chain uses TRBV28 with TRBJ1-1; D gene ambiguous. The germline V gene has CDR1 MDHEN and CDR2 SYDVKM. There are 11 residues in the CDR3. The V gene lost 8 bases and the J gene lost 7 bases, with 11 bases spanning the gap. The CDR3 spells CASFGVSEAFF. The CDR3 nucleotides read TGTGCCAGCTTCGGGGTTAGTGAAGCTTTCTTT.

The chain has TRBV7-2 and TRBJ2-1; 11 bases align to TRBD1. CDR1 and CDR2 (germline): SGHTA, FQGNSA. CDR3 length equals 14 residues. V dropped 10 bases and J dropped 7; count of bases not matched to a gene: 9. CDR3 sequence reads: CANGKDRGRNEQFF. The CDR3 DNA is TGTGCCAACGGGAAGGACAGGGGGCGGAATGAGCAGTTCTTC.

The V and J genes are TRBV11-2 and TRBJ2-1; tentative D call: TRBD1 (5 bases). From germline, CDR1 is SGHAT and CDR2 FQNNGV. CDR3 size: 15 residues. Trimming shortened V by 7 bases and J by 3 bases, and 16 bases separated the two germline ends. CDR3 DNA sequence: TGTGCCAGCACGGAAGGGGCCCTCTACTACAATGAGCAGTTCTTC. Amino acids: CASTEGALYYNEQFF.

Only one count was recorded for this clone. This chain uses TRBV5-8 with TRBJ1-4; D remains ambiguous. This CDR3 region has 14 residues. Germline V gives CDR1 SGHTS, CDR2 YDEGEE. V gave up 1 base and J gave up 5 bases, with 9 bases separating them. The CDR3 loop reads CASSLLGLNEKLFF. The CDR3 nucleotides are TGTGCCAGCAGCTTGTTAGGCCTGAATGAAAAACTGTTTTTT.

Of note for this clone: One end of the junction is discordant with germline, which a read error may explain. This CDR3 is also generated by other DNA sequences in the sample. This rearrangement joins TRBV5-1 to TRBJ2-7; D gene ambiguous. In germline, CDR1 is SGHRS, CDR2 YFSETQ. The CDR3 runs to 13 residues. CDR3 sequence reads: CASSLEATYEQYF. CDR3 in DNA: TGCGCCAGCAGCTTGGAGGCAACCTACGAGCAGTACTTT.

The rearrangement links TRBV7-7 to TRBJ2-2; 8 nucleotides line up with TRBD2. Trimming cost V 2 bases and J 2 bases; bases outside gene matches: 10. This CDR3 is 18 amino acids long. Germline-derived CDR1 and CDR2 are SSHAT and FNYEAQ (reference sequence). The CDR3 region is CASSLLPQAGGNTGELFF. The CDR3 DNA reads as TGTGCCAGCAGCTTACTCCCACAGGCGGGAGGTAACACCGGGGAGCTGTTTTTT. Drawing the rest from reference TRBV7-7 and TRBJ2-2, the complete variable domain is GAGVSQSPRYKVTKRGQDVTLRCDPISSHATLYWYQQALGQGPEFLTYFNYEAQPDKSGLPSDRFSAERPEGSISTLTIQRTEQRDSAMYRCASSLLPQAGGNTGELFFGEGSRLTVL.

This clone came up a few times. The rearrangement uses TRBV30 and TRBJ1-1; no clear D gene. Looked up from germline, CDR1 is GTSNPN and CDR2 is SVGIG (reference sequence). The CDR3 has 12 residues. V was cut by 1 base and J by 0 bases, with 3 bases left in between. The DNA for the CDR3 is TGTGCCTGGAGTGGTATGAACACTGAAGCTTTCTTT. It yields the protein CAWSGMNTEAFF.

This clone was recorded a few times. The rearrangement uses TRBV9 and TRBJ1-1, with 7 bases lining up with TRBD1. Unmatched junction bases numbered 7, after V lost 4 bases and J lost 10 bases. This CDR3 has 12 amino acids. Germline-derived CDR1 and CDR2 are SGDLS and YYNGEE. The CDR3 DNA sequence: TGTGCCAGCAGCCCCTTAGGGGGCTCAGCTTTCTTT. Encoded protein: CASSPLGGSAFF.

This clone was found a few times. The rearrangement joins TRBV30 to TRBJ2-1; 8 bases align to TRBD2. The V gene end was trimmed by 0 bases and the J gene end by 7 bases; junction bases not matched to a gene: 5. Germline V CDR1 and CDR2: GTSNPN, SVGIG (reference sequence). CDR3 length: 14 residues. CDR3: CAWSVGGTRNEQFF. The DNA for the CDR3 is TGTGCCTGGAGTGTAGGCGGGACTAGGAATGAGCAGTTCTTC.

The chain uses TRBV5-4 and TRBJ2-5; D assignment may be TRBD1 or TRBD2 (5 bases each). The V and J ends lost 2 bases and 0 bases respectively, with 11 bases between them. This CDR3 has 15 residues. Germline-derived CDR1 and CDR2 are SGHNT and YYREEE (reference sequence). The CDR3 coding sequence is TGTGCCAGCAGCTTTCAGGTGGGGGACCAAGAGACCCAGTACTTC. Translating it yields CASSFQVGDQETQYF.

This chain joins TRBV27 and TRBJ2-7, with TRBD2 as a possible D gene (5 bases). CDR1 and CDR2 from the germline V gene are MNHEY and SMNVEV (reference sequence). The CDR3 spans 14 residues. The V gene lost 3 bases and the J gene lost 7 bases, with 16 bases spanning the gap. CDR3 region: CASSFLRDSREQYF. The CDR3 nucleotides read TGTGCCAGCAGTTTCCTCCGGGATTCCCGAGAGCAGTACTTC.

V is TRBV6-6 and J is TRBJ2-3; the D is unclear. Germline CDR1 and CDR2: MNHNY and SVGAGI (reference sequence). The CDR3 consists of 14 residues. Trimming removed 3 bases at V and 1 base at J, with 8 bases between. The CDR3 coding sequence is TGTGCCAGCAGTTATTCCCTTGGCACAGATACGCAGTATTTT. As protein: CASSYSLGTDTQYF.

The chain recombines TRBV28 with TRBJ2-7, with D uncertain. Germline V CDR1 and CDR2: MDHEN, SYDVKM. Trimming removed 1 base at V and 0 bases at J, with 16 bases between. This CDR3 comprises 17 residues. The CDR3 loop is CASSLSPVVSPSYEQYF. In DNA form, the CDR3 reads TGTGCCAGCAGTTTATCCCCGGTTGTGTCACCCTCCTACGAGCAGTACTTC.

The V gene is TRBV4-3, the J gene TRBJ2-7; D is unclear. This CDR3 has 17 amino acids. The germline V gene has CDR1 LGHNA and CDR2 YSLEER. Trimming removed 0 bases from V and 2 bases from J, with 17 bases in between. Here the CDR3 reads CASSQDQYERSTYEQYF. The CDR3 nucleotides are TGCGCCAGCAGCCAAGATCAATACGAGCGCTCCACCTACGAGCAGTACTTC.

Here the CDR3 DNA reads TGTGCCAGCGGGCCCGGGGGGAATAGCAATCAGCCCCAGCATTTT. As protein: CASGPGGNSNQPQHF. The gene calls are TRBV6-5 and TRBJ1-5, with a tentative D call TRBD1 (5 bases). CDR1 is MNHEY, CDR2 SVGAGI, per germline. The CDR3 has 15 residues. V was trimmed by 8 bases and J by 0 bases, leaving 14 bases between them.

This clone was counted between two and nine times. CDR3 protein: CARSSRQHNEQFF. As DNA, the CDR3 is TGTGCCAGAAGCTCCCGACAGCACAATGAGCAGTTCTTC. The chain uses TRBV5-3 and TRBJ2-1, with D perhaps TRBD1 (5 bases). TRBV5-3 is identified as an open reading frame with a role that is uncertain. V was cut by 3 bases and J by 5 bases, with 9 bases left in between. The CDR3 is made up of 13 amino acids.

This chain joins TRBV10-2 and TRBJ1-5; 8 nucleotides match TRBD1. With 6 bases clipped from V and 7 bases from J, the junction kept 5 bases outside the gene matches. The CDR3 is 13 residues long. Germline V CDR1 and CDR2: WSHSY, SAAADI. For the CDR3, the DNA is TGCGCCAGCAGAGGACAGGGTGGACAGCCCCAGCATTTT. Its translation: CASRGQGGQPQHF.

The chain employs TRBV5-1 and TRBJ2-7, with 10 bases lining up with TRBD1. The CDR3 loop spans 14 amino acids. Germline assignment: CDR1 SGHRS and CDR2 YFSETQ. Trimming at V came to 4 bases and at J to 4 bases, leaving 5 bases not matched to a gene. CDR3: CASSTTGGVYEQYF. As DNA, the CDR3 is TGCGCCAGCAGCACGACAGGGGGCGTTTACGAGCAGTACTTC.